There are many counts of the clone carrying this TCR beta chain. As yet, its antigen is unknown. Unmatched junction bases numbered 6, after V lost 2 bases and J lost 9 bases. The CDR3 spans 14 residues. Germline V CDR1 and CDR2: SGHDT, YYEEEE. No patient received treatment before thyroid surgery. TCRdb reprocessed the PCR reads via MiXCR. The sample has tens of thousands of clones, roughly 3.9% seen once. These data originate in a study of metastatic and nonmetastatic thyroid tumors. The study, taken as a whole, reports: It was reportedly found that TCR beta diversity was significantly higher in malignant thyroid tumors than in benign nodules, a difference seen in both blood and tumor samples.

Sequencing input: blood. This chain uses TRBV5-6 with TRBJ2-1; 9 positions agree with TRBD2. This TCR was recovered from a female donor with papillary thyroid cancer or a benign thyroid nodule (not recorded which). Some clones in this sample may be carry-over from other donors' samples. The CDR3 protein is CASSLRAGGGEQFF. In nucleotides, the CDR3 is TGTGCCAGCAGCTTAAGAGCGGGAGGTGGTGAGCAGTTCTTC.